The 16 T cell receptor beta chains below all came from one sample that was sequenced in a study of prognosis after radiotherapy for stage I lung cancer. The study amplified the TCR beta CDR3 region from genomic DNA. This amplification was carried out by two rounds of multiplex PCR. The authors ran first-round PCR with primers specific to each TRBV and TRBJ gene. Using its own MiXCR run on the multiplex PCR reads, TCRdb lists one record per CDR3 protein. The table lists about 13,000 distinct CDR3 sequences, 40% to 55% of them singletons. The sample was PBMCs, taken before or after stereotactic body radiation therapy (not recorded which). The receptor source for this set is a donor at least 50 years old with non-small cell lung cancer.

In its sample, this clonotype was seen once. A much larger clone is a single base away; this may be a read error. The chain employs TRBV4-3 and TRBJ2-5; 9 bases are shared with TRBD2. V shed 1 base and J 8 bases; nucleotides not matched to a gene: 8. The germline CDR1 and CDR2 sequences are LGHNA and YSLEER. There are 15 residues in the CDR3. This chain's CDR3 is CASSQGRGRADTQYF. The CDR3 DNA reads TGCGCCAGCAGCCAAGGGCGCGGGAGGGCAGATACCCAGTACTTC.

Relative to its sample, this clonotype is medium-sized. V gene TRBV11-3 combines with J gene TRBJ2-1, with 8 bases that match TRBD2. The CDR3 spans 14 residues. With V trimmed by 5 bases and J by 1 base, 1 base remained unmatched. Looked up from germline, CDR1 is SGHNT and CDR2 is YENEEA. The CDR3 here is CASSTGGSYNEQFF. The CDR3 region has the DNA TGTGCCAGCAGCACGGGGGGGTCCTACAATGAGCAGTTCTTC.

In this sample, this clonotype is medium-sized. The germline gene is not matched at one end of the junction; a read error may be the cause. This chain connects TRBV15 to TRBJ1-2; D not certain. CDR1 is LNHNV, CDR2 YYDKDF, per germline (reference sequence). The CDR3 has 13 residues. CDR3 sequence (DNA): TGTGCCACCAGCGGAGAGAGGAGCTATGGCTACACCTTC. Translated: CATSGERSYGYTF.

This clonotype was seen at least ten times. This chain connects TRBV19 to TRBJ2-7; 7 bases match TRBD1. CDR3 length equals 14 residues. The V gene end was trimmed by 4 bases and the J gene end by 0 bases; junction bases not matched to a gene: 3. CDR1 and CDR2 (germline): LNHDA, SQIVND (reference sequence). DNA for the CDR3: TGTGCCAGTAGTACTGGACAGGCCTCCTACGAGCAGTACTTC. Amino acids: CASSTGQASYEQYF.

This clonotype was recorded at least ten times. The chain combines TRBV12-3 or TRBV12-4 with TRBJ2-5; D remains ambiguous. The V gene lost 3 bases and the J gene lost 4 bases, with 12 bases spanning the gap. The CDR3 totals 14 residues. The CDR3: CASSFRKVSETQYF. DNA of the CDR3: TGTGCCAGCAGTTTCCGTAAGGTATCAGAGACCCAGTACTTC.

This clonotype is judged medium-sized. V and J are TRBV28 and TRBJ2-7, with a tentative D call TRBD2 (5 bases). V lost 3 bases, J lost 2 bases, and 17 bases lay in between. CDR1 and CDR2 from the germline V gene are MDHEN and SYDVKM. CDR3 size: 16 residues. The CDR3 sequence is CASSFLAGSATYEQYF. The CDR3 coding sequence is TGTGCCAGCAGTTTCCTGGCGGGCTCCGCGACCTACGAGCAGTACTTC.

A remark on this clonotype: The junction differs from germline at one of its ends, possibly a read error. The rearrangement links TRBV6-1 to TRBJ2-3; tentatively, D is TRBD2 (7 bases). Germline values: CDR1 MNHNS, CDR2 SASEGT. CDR3 size: 15 residues. The CDR3 nucleotides are TGTGCCAGCAGTGAAAAAGGGGGGGCCTTCGATACGCAATATTTT. Its translation is CASSEKGGAFDTQYF.

This chain uses TRBV7-2 with TRBJ2-7; 10 bases fit TRBD1. J gave up 10 bases and V 1 base, and 10 bases lay outside the gene matches. Germline V gene lookup returns CDR1 SGHTA and CDR2 FQGNSA. The CDR3 length is 15 residues. The CDR3 is CASSLVTGGWGDQYF. In DNA, the CDR3 is TGTGCCAGCAGCTTAGTGACAGGGGGCTGGGGCGATCAGTACTTC. The variable domain in full, with the rest retrieved from reference TRBV7-2 and TRBJ2-7, is GAGVSQSPSNKVTEKGKDVELRCDPISGHTALYWYRQSLGQGLEFLIYFQGNSAPDKSGLPSDRFSAERTGGSVSTLTIQRTQQEDSAVYLCASSLVTGGWGDQYFGPGTRLTVT.

This clonotype was seen more than once but under ten times. A far larger clone is one base from this, pointing to a likely read error. V usage is TRBV27 and J usage is TRBJ1-1; D ambiguous. The CDR3 is 16 residues long. Germline V gene lookup returns CDR1 MNHEY and CDR2 SMNVEV (reference sequence). CDR3 loop: CARSFILKPHRREAFF. The CDR3 DNA is TGTGCCAGAAGTTTCATACTAAAGCCCCACCGTAGGGAAGCTTTCTTT.

This clonotype has only a few counts. The chain joins TRBV6-1 to TRBJ2-2, with D perhaps assigned TRBD1 or TRBD2 (5 bases each). CDR1 and CDR2 (germline): MNHNS, SASEGT. V was clipped by 8 bases and J by 0 bases, with 13 bases between them. The CDR3 has 15 amino acids. The CDR3 DNA is TGTGCCAGCTTCTCAGGGCGGGCGAACACCGGGGAGCTGTTTTTT. This encodes CASFSGRANTGELFF.

This chain connects TRBV7-8 to TRBJ2-7, with no clear D. CDR3 size: 16 residues. The V gene's germline CDR1 is SGHVS and CDR2 FQNEAQ. The V and J ends lost 5 bases and 3 bases respectively, with 20 bases between them. The CDR3 loop is CASSPSVLGTIYEQYF. In DNA form, the CDR3 reads TGTGCCAGCAGCCCAAGCGTGTTGGGAACCATCTACGAGCAGTACTTC.

Turning to this clonotype: With a much larger clone just one base away, this may be a read error. This chain uses TRBV10-2 with TRBJ1-1, with TRBD1 matching over 9 bases. Germline assignment: CDR1 WSHSY and CDR2 SAAADI. The CDR3 extends over 15 amino acids. This CDR3 is CASKGTGFVKTEAFF. In DNA, the CDR3 is TGCGCCAGCAAGGGGACAGGGTTTGTGAAAACTGAAGCTTTCTTT.

Many counts were recorded for this clonotype. Written as DNA, the CDR3 is TGTGCCAGCAGCTTAACGCAGAGCTCACCCCTCCACTTT. This encodes CASSLTQSSPLHF. V gene TRBV7-3 combines with J gene TRBJ1-6, with no clear D. The CDR3 extends over 13 amino acids. V lost 0 bases to trimming and J lost 10 bases, with 7 bases between them. Looked up from germline, CDR1 is SGHTA and CDR2 is FQGTGA.

As concerns this clonotype: A far more abundant clone sits one base away, making this likely a read error. The chain employs TRBV7-2 and TRBJ2-1, with a tentative D call TRBD2 (5 bases). Germline CDR1 is SGHTA and CDR2 is FQGNSA. V lost 5 bases and J 10 bases, leaving 15 bases between the germline ends. The CDR3 is 13 amino acids. This chain's CDR3 is CASSPTRHYEQFF. The CDR3 nucleotides read TGTGCCAGCAGCCCTACTAGGCACTACGAGCAGTTCTTC.

There are many counts of this clonotype. The genes are TRBV12-3 or TRBV12-4 and TRBJ1-1, with TRBD1 as a possible D gene (5 bases). The germline V and J ends were trimmed by 2 bases and 4 bases, with 8 bases remaining between them. The CDR3 contains 13 residues. CDR3 DNA: TGTGCCAGCAGTTTACAGGGCAGCACTGAAGCTTTCTTT. Its translation is CASSLQGSTEAFF.

Turning to this clonotype: Just one base apart from a much larger clone, this may be a read error. The final CDR3 position lacks the conserved phenylalanine or tryptophan, pointing to a likely read error. V usage is TRBV5-1 and J usage is TRBJ2-1, with no clear D. This CDR3 spans 12 amino acids. Germline V gives CDR1 SGHRS, CDR2 YFSETQ. Between the trimmed V and J ends, which lost 1 base and 7 bases, there was a span of 6 bases. As DNA, the CDR3 is TGCGCCAGCAGCTTGTTGGGGAATGAGCAGTTCCTC. Translation gives CASSLLGNEQFL.